The rows below give T cell receptor beta chains drawn from one sample of a study of blood T cell repertoires in COVID-19. Libraries were prepared by immunoSEQ multiplex PCR; TCRdb keeps only in-frame clonotypes and omits some of them. In the table there are 300,000 to 350,000 clones, roughly 86% of which are singletons. Sequencing was carried out using peripheral blood. These receptors were taken from an older woman with COVID-19, enrolled during active disease. CDR3s include the opening cysteine and the closing phenylalanine or tryptophan. A D gene is named only where the DNA matches it firmly. A clone size is listed for some rows: how often the clone was seen (once, few, many), or a class if it is expanded.

TRBJ2-7,.,TRBV28,.,CASSLDRFPYEQYF,TGTGCCAGCAGTTTAGACAGGTTCCCCTACGAGCAGTACTTC
TRBJ2-7,TRBD1,TRBV9,.,CASSGNRDSLFEQYF,TGTGCCAGCAGCGGGAATCGGGACAGCCTCTTCGAGCAGTACTTC
TRBJ1-2,.,TRBV10-3,.,CAISEEKGRRGYTF,TGTGCCATCAGTGAAGAGAAGGGGCGGCGTGGCTACACCTTC
TRBJ1-2,TRBD1,TRBV19,.,CASVTGTGGVGYGYTF,TGTGCCAGCGTAACCGGGACAGGGGGCGTAGGGTATGGCTACACCTTC
TRBJ2-1,.,TRBV6-5,.,CASRRAGQRYNEQFF,TGTGCCAGCAGACGCGCGGGACAGCGTTACAATGAGCAGTTCTTC
TRBJ1-2,.,TRBV7-9,.,CASSFGQGIYGYTF,TGTGCCAGCAGCTTCGGCCAGGGCATCTATGGCTACACCTTC
TRBJ2-3,TRBD2,TRBV18,.,CASSPPAGVLGADTQYF,TGTGCCAGCTCACCACCGGCGGGGGTTCTGGGGGCAGATACGCAGTATTTT
TRBJ2-3,TRBD2,TRBV3-1/TRBV3-2,.,CASSQRGLAGGPGDTQYF,TGTGCCAGCAGCCAAAGGGGACTAGCGGGGGGGCCGGGAGATACGCAGTATTTT
TRBJ1-5,TRBD1,TRBV15,.,CATSISGTGGNQPQHF,TGTGCCACCAGCATATCCGGGACAGGAGGCAATCAGCCCCAGCATTTT
TRBJ1-1,TRBD1,TRBV6-5,.,CASIKRQGARGEAFF,TGTGCCAGCATCAAGCGACAGGGGGCGCGAGGTGAAGCTTTCTTT
TRBJ2-3,TRBD2,TRBV30,.,CAWTTGTSGDTQYF,TGTGCCTGGACGACGGGGACTAGCGGGGATACGCAGTATTTT
TRBJ1-6,.,TRBV4-1,.,CASSQAAGRRDSPLHF,TGCGCCAGCAGCCAAGCAGCAGGGCGGCGTGATTCACCCCTCCACTTT
TRBJ2-1,.,TRBV9,.,CASSASLPGREQFF,TGTGCCAGCAGCGCTAGCCTGCCAGGGAGGGAGCAGTTCTTC
TRBJ2-1,TRBD2,TRBV5-1,.,CASSLYGTSANEQFF,TGCGCCAGCAGCTTGTATGGGACTAGTGCCAATGAGCAGTTCTTC
TRBJ1-3,.,TRBV7-2,.,CASSSIGVLGSGNTIYF,TGTGCCAGCAGTTCGATAGGGGTACTGGGCTCTGGAAACACCATATATTTT
TRBJ1-3,.,TRBV3-1/TRBV3-2,.,CASSQERATGAGNTIYF,TGTGCCAGCAGCCAAGAGAGGGCGACGGGGGCTGGAAACACCATATATTTT
TRBJ1-2,TRBD1,TRBV7-2,few,CASSGRQGNGYTF,TGTGCCAGCAGCGGACGACAGGGGAATGGCTACACCTTC
TRBJ2-6,TRBD2,TRBV4-1,.,CASSLLATGANVLTF,TGCGCCAGCAGTTTACTAGCGACTGGGGCCAACGTCCTGACTTTC
TRBJ2-1,.,TRBV29-1,.,CSVEVAGSEQFF,TGCAGCGTTGAAGTCGCGGGGAGTGAGCAGTTCTTC
TRBJ1-2,TRBD1,TRBV5-1,.,CASSLQGAGEDGYTF,TGCGCCAGCAGCTTGCAGGGGGCAGGTGAGGATGGCTACACCTTC
TRBJ1-3,TRBD1,TRBV28,.,CASRITGTGRNTIYF,TGTGCCAGCAGGATTACCGGGACAGGGAGGAACACCATATATTTT
TRBJ2-2,.,TRBV7-8,once,CASLGGTGELFF,TGTGCCAGCTTAGGGGGAACCGGGGAGCTGTTTTTT
TRBJ1-2,TRBD1,TRBV7-9,.,CASSLVQGPLEGYGYTF,TGTGCCAGCAGCTTAGTACAGGGGCCCTTAGAGGGCTATGGCTACACCTTC
TRBJ1-2,TRBD1,TRBV11-2,.,CASSLTGTGPYGYTF,TGTGCCAGCAGCTTAACCGGGACAGGGCCCTATGGCTACACCTTC
TRBJ2-3,.,TRBV7-8,.,CASSFSEEDTQYF,TGTGCCAGCAGCTTCAGCGAGGAAGATACGCAGTATTTT
TRBJ1-5,TRBD1,TRBV19,.,CASSVDRGLSQPQHF,TGTGCCAGTAGTGTGGACAGGGGGTTGAGTCAGCCCCAGCATTTT